The 4 T cell receptor beta chains given below trace back to one sample, sequenced in a study of T cell responses to AZD1222 COVID-19 vaccine. The data were produced by immunoSEQ multiplex PCR, yet TCRdb's version contains in-frame clones alone and is incomplete. The sample includes 100,000 to 150,000 clones, over 75% seen only once; the top ten take 1.5% to 2%. The sample consisted of peripheral blood, taken on day 0 of AZD1222 vaccination. These receptor sequences come from an adult in good health.

This clone came up a few times. The rearrangement joins TRBV18 to TRBJ2-3; tentatively, D is TRBD2 (6 bases). The ends were cut back, 4 bases at V and 2 bases at J, with 13 bases in the middle. Germline V gene lookup returns CDR1 KGHSH and CDR2 LQKENI. The CDR3 sequence is 15 residues long. CDR3 amino acids: CASSLGLVHTDTQYF. CDR3 coding DNA: TGTGCCAGCTCACTGGGACTGGTACACACAGATACGCAGTATTTT. Complete variable domain (other parts from reference TRBV18 and TRBJ2-3): NAGVMQNPRHLVRRRGQEARLRCSPMKGHSHVYWYRQLPEEGLKFMVYLQKENIIDESGMPKERFSAEFPKEGPSILRIQQVVRGDSAAYFCASSLGLVHTDTQYFGPGTRLTVL.

Comments on this clone: A junction boundary mismatches the germline segment, possibly from a read error. The V gene is TRBV20-1, the J gene TRBJ1-1; 9 bases fit TRBD1. CDR1 and CDR2 from the germline V gene are DFQATT and SNEGSKA (reference sequence). This CDR3 spans 8 amino acids. The CDR3 reads CTGGSNFF. In nucleotides, the CDR3 is TGTACAGGGGGCTCAAATTTCTTT.

The J gene is TRBJ1-2, the V gene TRBV19; a weak D match, TRBD1 (5 bases). Germline V gives CDR1 LNHDA, CDR2 SQIVND (reference sequence). Trimming pared 3 bases from V and 2 bases from J, leaving 25 bases between. The CDR3 is made up of 19 amino acids. The chain's CDR3 is CASSIAIVTRDGPNYGYTF. As DNA, the CDR3 is TGTGCCAGTAGTATCGCAATTGTAACCCGGGACGGCCCCAACTATGGCTACACCTTC. The whole variable domain, filled in from reference TRBV19 and TRBJ1-2, reads DGGITQSPKYLFRKEGQNVTLSCEQNLNHDAMYWYRQDPGQGLRLIYYSQIVNDFQKGDIAEGYSVSREKKESFPLTVTSAQKNPTAFYLCASSIAIVTRDGPNYGYTFGSGTRLTVV.

The rearrangement joins TRBV1 to TRBJ2-3; the D call in the table, TRBD1, was not verified against the DNA. TRBV1 is assigned pseudogene status. This CDR3 has 13 residues. CDR3 coding DNA: TGCACCAGCACCAAACCGACAGCAGATACGCAGTATTTT. Encoded protein: CTSTKPTADTQYF.